Presented here are 18 T cell receptor beta chains from one specimen sequenced in a study of blood T cell repertoires in COVID-19. Clones were sequenced by immunoSEQ multiplex PCR, and TCRdb holds only the in-frame ones, with some missing. In the table there are around 170,000 clones, more than 70% of which are singletons. The sample was peripheral blood. Receptor source: a man between 60 and 75 years old with acute or convalescent COVID-19.

The chain joins TRBV11-2 to TRBJ1-1; the D gene is possibly TRBD1 (6 bases). From germline, CDR1 is SGHAT and CDR2 FQNNGV. V was shortened by 3 bases and J by 0 bases, with 8 bases between the two germline ends. This CDR3 has 14 amino acids. This chain's CDR3 is CASSLQGMNTEAFF. In nucleotides, the CDR3 is TGTGCCAGCAGCTTGCAGGGGATGAACACTGAAGCTTTCTTT.

This rearrangement joins TRBV6-1 to TRBJ2-5; possibly TRBD1 for D (5 bases). V lost 1 base, J lost 5 bases, and 11 bases lay in between. The CDR3 loop spans 14 amino acids. Per germline, CDR1 MNHNS and CDR2 SASEGT. CDR3 residues: CASSEDRGVETQYF. The CDR3 nucleotides read TGTGCCAGCAGTGAAGATAGGGGTGTGGAGACCCAGTACTTC.

The chain employs TRBV7-9 and TRBJ2-7; D is undetermined. Trimming stripped 9 bases from V and 4 bases from J, with 19 bases between. The CDR3 spans 14 residues. Germline CDR1 and CDR2: SEHNR and FQNEAQ (reference sequence). The CDR3 region is CASSNGLRLYEQYF. CDR3 nucleotides: TGTGCCAGTTCAAACGGTCTACGATTATACGAGCAGTACTTC. The variable domain in full, completed from reference TRBV7-9 and TRBJ2-7, reads DTGVSQNPRHKITKRGQNVTFRCDPISEHNRLYWYRQTLGQGPEFLTYFQNEAQLEKSRLLSDRFSAERPKGSFSTLEIQRTEQGDSAMYLCASSNGLRLYEQYFGPGTRLTVT.

The V call is TRBV5-4, the J call TRBJ2-5; D possibly corresponds to TRBD2 (5 bases). The CDR3 has 18 residues. The V end was cut by 0 bases, the J end by 7 bases, with 25 bases between. CDR1 and CDR2 (germline): SGHNT, YYREEE (reference sequence). CDR3 loop: CASSLASSGPLSGRTQYF. As DNA, the CDR3 is TGTGCCAGCAGCTTGGCAAGTTCCGGTCCCCTATCGGGGAGGACCCAGTACTTC.

The rearrangement joins TRBV5-1 to TRBJ2-5, with 8 bases lining up with TRBD2. CDR3 length: 16 residues. V was clipped by 1 base and J by 1 base; unmatched bases: 6. The germline V gene has CDR1 SGHRS and CDR2 YFSETQ. The CDR3 region is CASSLTGSGGQETQYF. The DNA of the CDR3 is TGCGCCAGCAGCTTGACCGGGAGCGGGGGCCAAGAGACCCAGTACTTC. Full variable domain (outside the CDR3, taken from reference TRBV5-1 and TRBJ2-5): KAGVTQTPRYLIKTRGQQVTLSCSPISGHRSVSWYQQTPGQGLQFLFEYFSETQRNKGNFPGRFSGRQFSNSRSEMNVSTLELGDSALYLCASSLTGSGGQETQYFGPGTRLLVL.

This sequence joins TRBV3-1 (or the pseudogene TRBV3-2) and TRBJ1-5, with 8 positions matching TRBD1. The CDR3 contains 17 residues. The V segment lost 2 bases and the J segment 0 bases; nucleotides outside the gene matches: 6. The germline CDR1 and CDR2 sequences are LGHDT and YNNKEL (reference sequence). Here the CDR3 DNA reads TGTGCCAGCAGCCAAATGGGCAGGGGGCTTAGCAATCAGCCCCAGCATTTT. Translated: CASSQMGRGLSNQPQHF.

The CDR3 spells CASSDSGGEVNTQYF. CDR3 DNA: TGTGCCAGCAGTGATAGCGGGGGGGAGGTGAATACGCAGTATTTT. The rearrangement uses TRBV2 and TRBJ2-3; TRBD2 aligns across 11 bases. With 3 bases clipped from V and 7 bases from J, the junction kept 6 bases outside the gene matches. This CDR3 spans 15 amino acids. The germline CDR1 and CDR2 sequences are SNHLY and FYNNEI. Filled out from reference TRBV2 and TRBJ2-3, the complete variable domain reads EPEVTQTPSHQVTQMGQEVILRCVPISNHLYFYWYRQILGQKVEFLVSFYNNEISEKSEIFDDQFSVERPDGSNFTLKIRSTKLEDSAMYFCASSDSGGEVNTQYFGPGTRLTVL.

V usage is TRBV4-2 and J usage is TRBJ2-1; weak D call: TRBD2 (5 bases). The CDR3 has 15 amino acids. Germline V gene data show CDR1 as LGHNA and CDR2 as YNFKEQ. Trimming removed 4 bases at V and 3 bases at J, with 13 bases between. CDR3 sequence (DNA): TGTGCCAGCAGCCGCAACGGGGAAGGCTACAATGAGCAGTTCTTC. It specifies CASSRNGEGYNEQFF.

The rearrangement links TRBV30 to TRBJ1-5; 8 nucleotides match TRBD1. CDR3 length: 12 residues. Germline loops: CDR1 GTSNPN, CDR2 SVGIG (reference sequence). The V segment lost 3 bases and the J segment 5 bases; nucleotides outside the gene matches: 0. CDR3 protein: CAWRQGDQPQHF. For the CDR3, the DNA is TGTGCCTGGAGACAGGGGGATCAGCCCCAGCATTTT.

The chain has TRBV5-5 and TRBJ1-1; TRBD1 matches at 8 bases. CDR3 length equals 14 residues. The trim removed 1 base at V and 5 bases at J, leaving 4 bases unmatched. The germline V gene has CDR1 SGHKS and CDR2 YYEKEE (reference sequence). The CDR3 DNA is TGTGCCAGCAGCTTGCAGGGGGCGATGACTGAAGCTTTCTTT. It is translated as CASSLQGAMTEAFF.

This clone was counted between two and nine times. This chain connects TRBV4-1 to TRBJ1-6; the D gene is possibly TRBD1 (6 bases). V was cut by 1 base and J by 12 bases, with 22 bases left in between. Germline-derived CDR1 and CDR2 are MGHRA and YSYEKL. The CDR3 runs 17 residues. This CDR3 reads CASSQVTAGIRGGPLHF. CDR3 nucleotides: TGCGCCAGCAGCCAAGTTACGGCAGGGATCAGAGGGGGACCCCTCCACTTT.

The chain carries TRBV5-1 and TRBJ1-5, with TRBD1 matching 7 bases. The trim removed 0 bases at V and 6 bases at J, leaving 6 bases unmatched. CDR3 length: 15 residues. Germline lookup yields CDR1 SGHRS and CDR2 YFSETQ. In DNA, the CDR3 is TGCGCCAGCAGCTTGGATACAGGGGTGGGTCAGCCCCAGCATTTT. Translation: CASSLDTGVGQPQHF. Full variable domain (remainder filled in from reference TRBV5-1 and TRBJ1-5): KAGVTQTPRYLIKTRGQQVTLSCSPISGHRSVSWYQQTPGQGLQFLFEYFSETQRNKGNFPGRFSGRQFSNSRSEMNVSTLELGDSALYLCASSLDTGVGQPQHFGDGTRLSIL.

V and J are TRBV7-2 and TRBJ1-2; 7 nucleotides align to TRBD1. CDR3 length: 16 amino acids. Germline V CDR1 and CDR2: SGHTA, FQGNSA. The V segment lost 4 bases and the J segment 8 bases; nucleotides outside the gene matches: 16. The CDR3: CASSSTGTAIYAGYTF. In DNA form, the CDR3 reads TGTGCCAGCAGCTCAACCGGGACAGCGATTTATGCGGGCTACACCTTC.

This chain connects TRBV6-2 or TRBV6-3 to TRBJ2-7; 7 nucleotides line up with TRBD1. Trimming took 2 bases from V and 5 from J; bases not matched to a gene: 3. Germline V lookup: CDR1 MNHEY, CDR2 SVGEGT. This CDR3 has 13 amino acids. CDR3 nucleotides: TGTGCCAGCAGTTACGCAGGGGGAAACGAGCAGTACTTC. The encoded protein is CASSYAGGNEQYF.

A few counts support this clone. The chain joins TRBV10-2 to TRBJ2-2; 8 nucleotides agree with TRBD1. CDR1 and CDR2 from the germline V gene are WSHSY and SAAADI. The CDR3 spans 12 residues. V was pared by 10 bases and J by 7 bases, with 5 bases of the junction left unmatched. The CDR3 loop is CATDRDNGELFF. CDR3 coding DNA: TGCGCCACGGACAGGGATAACGGGGAGCTGTTTTTT.

V is TRBV5-1 and J is TRBJ1-2; D call uncertain. Looked up from germline, CDR1 is SGHRS and CDR2 is YFSETQ. The CDR3 consists of 13 residues. V was trimmed by 4 bases and J by 8 bases, leaving 15 bases between them. The DNA for the CDR3 is TGCGCCAGCAGCCCGGCGGGGAGCAGAGGCTACACCTTC. Its translation: CASSPAGSRGYTF.

The J gene is TRBJ1-1, the V gene TRBV5-1; D possibly corresponds to TRBD1 (6 bases). V lost 3 bases and J lost 4, with 10 bases in between. The CDR3 runs 13 residues. CDR1 SGHRS and CDR2 YFSETQ come from the germline V gene. In DNA form, the CDR3 reads TGCGCCAGCAGCTCAAGGGGGAGCACTGAAGCTTTCTTT. Its translation is CASSSRGSTEAFF.

To note about this clone: Other DNA sequences within the sample encode an identical CDR3. The J gene is TRBJ2-2, the V gene TRBV24-1, with 9 bases aligning to TRBD1. Per germline, CDR1 KGHDR and CDR2 SFDVKD. The CDR3 runs 16 residues. Unmatched junction bases numbered 4, after V lost 4 bases and J lost 2 bases. The CDR3 is CATSDPGQGNTGELFF. CDR3 coding DNA: TGTGCCACCAGTGACCCGGGACAGGGAAACACCGGGGAGCTGTTTTTT.